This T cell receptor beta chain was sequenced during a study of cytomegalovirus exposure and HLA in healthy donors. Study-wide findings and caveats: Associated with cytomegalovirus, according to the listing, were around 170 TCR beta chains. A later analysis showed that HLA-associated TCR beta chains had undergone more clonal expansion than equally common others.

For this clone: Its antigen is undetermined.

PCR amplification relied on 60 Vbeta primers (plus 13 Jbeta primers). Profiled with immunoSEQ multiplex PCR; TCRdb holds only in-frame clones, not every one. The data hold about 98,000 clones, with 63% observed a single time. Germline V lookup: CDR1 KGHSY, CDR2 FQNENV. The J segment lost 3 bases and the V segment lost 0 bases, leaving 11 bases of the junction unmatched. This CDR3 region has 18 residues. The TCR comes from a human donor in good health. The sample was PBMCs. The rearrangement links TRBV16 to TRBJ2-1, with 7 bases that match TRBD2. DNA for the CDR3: TGTGCCAGCAGCCAATCTTTTGTAGCGGGCCCAAACTACAATGAGCAGTTCTTC. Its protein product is CASSQSFVAGPNYNEQFF.